This TCR beta chain was observed in a study of blood T cell repertoires in COVID-19 (TCRdb year 2020). With respect to the entire study: Collaborator samples came from the United States, Italy and Spain and covered acute and convalescent phases of COVID-19. The dataset comprised deeply sampled blood TCRbeta repertoires from subjects exposed to, actively infected with, or recovered from COVID-19. The samples were drawn from two sources: the first 160 participants of the ongoing ImmuneRACE study, and 1,000 to 1,500 subjects contributed by 6 global collaborators. Where available, HLA class I and class II types were taken from metadata supplied by the sample provider and were not determined by assay-based typing. The repertoires were made available in a free public database intended to serve as a resource for research on the immune response to SARS-CoV-2. The prospective study material was composed of cDNA or gDNA derived from T cells, B-cell-depleted T cells, or PBMCs. Sample metadata almost always included a de-identified subject ID, COVID-19 status, age in years and sex.

The immunoSEQ Assay, a bias-controlled multiplex PCR, was used to amplify TCRbeta CDR3 regions from genomic DNA. The authors' pipeline ran thus. The number of nucleated cells in each sample was estimated by amplification of reference gene primers within the assay. To quantify the absolute abundance of each unique TCRbeta CDR3 rearrangement, sequence reads were collapsed and filtered. Productive Simpson clonality was computed per sample as the square root of Simpson's diversity index over productive rearrangements. In its TCRdb copy, this immuneACCESS table keeps in-frame sequences only and misses some clones. Where compared with another copy, unresolved V genes explain less than half of these, and the others have no known cause. That table is the source of V, J and clone size, and D and trimming were worked out from the DNA. The sample table lists under 250,000 clones, 84% of them with a count of one. In total, the top ten clones hold about 2% of the sample.

Participants in the prospective study were enrolled through a virtual design, were aged about 18 to 100 years, and lived in roughly 25 United States geographic areas. Cohort assignment in the prospective study relied on participant-reported clinical history from a screening survey and a study questionnaire. Recovered participants in ImmuneRACE Cohort 3 were defined by two consecutive negative NP/OP PCR tests, clearance by a healthcare professional, or resolution of symptoms. Mobile phlebotomists in the prospective study collected whole blood, serum and a nasopharyngeal or oropharyngeal swab from every participant. Additional blood draws and questionnaires over an approximately 2-month period could optionally be provided by prospective study participants. Before DNA extraction, prospective study blood samples were shipped either frozen or at room temperature. As regards this clone: It lacks a known antigen. No base quality information exists; no much larger clone differs at one position.

The cysteine opens and the phenylalanine closes a CDR3 of 15 amino acids. This entry keeps only the CDR3 DNA: 45 bases, framed from base 1. The V end gives up 6 bases and the J end 5 bases, leaving 9 bases in the junction not matched to a gene. The germline V gene sets CDR1 to SGHTA and CDR2 to FQGNSA. General study outcomes and caveats: Clinical and demographic metadata were provided uncurated, with the amount varying by source and participant.

The chain couples TRBV7-2 to TRBJ1-4; the junction holds 7 bases that match TRBD1. Input material: PBMCs or T cells enriched from blood (not recorded which). This clonotype originated in a man between 60 and 75 years old who had recovered from COVID-19. The DNA sequence is as follows: TGTGCCAGCAGGCAAGGGGGACAGCGAAATGAAAAACTGTTTTTT. Its amino acids are CASRQGGQRNEKLFF.